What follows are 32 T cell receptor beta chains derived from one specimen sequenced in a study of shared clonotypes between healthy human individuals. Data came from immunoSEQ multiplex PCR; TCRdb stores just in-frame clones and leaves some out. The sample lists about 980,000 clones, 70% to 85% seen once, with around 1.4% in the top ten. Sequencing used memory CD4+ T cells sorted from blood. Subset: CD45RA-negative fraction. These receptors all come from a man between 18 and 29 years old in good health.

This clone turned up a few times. In DNA, the CDR3 is TGTGCCAGCAGCCCGGGGGATTCACCCCTCCACTTT. This translates into CASSPGDSPLHF. V usage is TRBV7-9 and J usage is TRBJ1-6; possibly TRBD1 for D (5 bases). CDR1 is SEHNR, CDR2 FQNEAQ, per germline (reference sequence). The CDR3 sequence is 12 residues long. The germline V and J ends were trimmed by 5 bases and 8 bases, with 7 bases remaining between them.

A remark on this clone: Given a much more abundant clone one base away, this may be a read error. CDR3 amino acids: CASSPGTGGYEQYF. CDR3 bases: TGTGCCAGCAGCCCCGGGACAGGGGGCTACGAGCAGTACTTC. The chain links TRBV2 to TRBJ2-7, with 11 bases fitting TRBD1. V shed 6 bases, J shed 3 bases, and the junction held 4 bases outside the gene matches. Looked up from germline, CDR1 is SNHLY and CDR2 is FYNNEI. CDR3 size: 14 residues.

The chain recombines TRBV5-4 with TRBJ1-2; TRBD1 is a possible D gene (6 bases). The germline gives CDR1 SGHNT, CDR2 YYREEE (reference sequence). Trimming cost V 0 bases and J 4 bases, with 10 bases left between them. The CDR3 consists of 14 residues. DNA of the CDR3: TGTGCCAGCAGCTTGGCCGGGACACCCTATGGCTACACCTTC. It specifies CASSLAGTPYGYTF.

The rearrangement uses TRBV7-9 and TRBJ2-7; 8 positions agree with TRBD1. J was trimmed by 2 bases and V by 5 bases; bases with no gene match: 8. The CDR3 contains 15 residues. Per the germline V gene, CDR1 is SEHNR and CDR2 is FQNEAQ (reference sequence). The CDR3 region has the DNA TGTGCCAGCAGCCCAACCGGGACAGGTCCCTACGAGCAGTACTTC. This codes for CASSPTGTGPYEQYF.

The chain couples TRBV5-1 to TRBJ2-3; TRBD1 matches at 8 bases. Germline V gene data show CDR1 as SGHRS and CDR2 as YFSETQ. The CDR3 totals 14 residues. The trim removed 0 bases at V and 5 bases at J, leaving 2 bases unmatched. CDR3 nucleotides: TGCGCCAGCAGCTTGGACACAGGGGGAGATACGCAGTATTTT. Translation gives CASSLDTGGDTQYF.

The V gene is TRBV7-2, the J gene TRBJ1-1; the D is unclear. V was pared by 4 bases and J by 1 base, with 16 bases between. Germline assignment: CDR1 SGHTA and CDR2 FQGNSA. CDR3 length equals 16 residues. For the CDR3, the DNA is TGTGCCAGCAGCTCATACCGGGCTGCGGGGAACACTGAAGCTTTCTTT. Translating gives CASSSYRAAGNTEAFF.

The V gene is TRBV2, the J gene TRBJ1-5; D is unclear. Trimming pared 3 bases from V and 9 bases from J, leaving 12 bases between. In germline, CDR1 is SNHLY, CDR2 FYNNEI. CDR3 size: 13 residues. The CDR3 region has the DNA TGTGCCAGCAGTGACGTGGGAGATTCGCCCCAGCATTTT. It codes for CASSDVGDSPQHF.

Here the CDR3 DNA reads TGTGCCAGCAGCTCGGGCCGGGGAAAAGACAATGAGCAGTTCTTC. Its protein product is CASSSGRGKDNEQFF. The chain has TRBV11-3 and TRBJ2-1; D possibly corresponds to TRBD2 (5 bases). The CDR3 extends over 15 amino acids. Germline V gives CDR1 SGHNT, CDR2 YENEEA. The V end was cut by 4 bases, the J end by 5 bases, with 15 bases between.

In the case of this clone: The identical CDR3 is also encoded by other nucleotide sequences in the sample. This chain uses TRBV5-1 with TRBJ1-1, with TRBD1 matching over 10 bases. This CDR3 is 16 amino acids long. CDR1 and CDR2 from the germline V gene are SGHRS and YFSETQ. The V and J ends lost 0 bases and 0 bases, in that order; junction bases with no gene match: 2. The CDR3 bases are TGCGCCAGCAGCTTGGGACAGGGGGCCATGAACACTGAAGCTTTCTTT. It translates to CASSLGQGAMNTEAFF.

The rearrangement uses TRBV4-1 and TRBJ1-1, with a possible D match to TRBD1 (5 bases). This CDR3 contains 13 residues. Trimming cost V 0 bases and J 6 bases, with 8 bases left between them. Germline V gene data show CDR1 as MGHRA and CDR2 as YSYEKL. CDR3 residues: CASSQEGVSEAFF. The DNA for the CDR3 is TGCGCCAGCAGCCAAGAGGGGGTGTCTGAAGCTTTCTTT.

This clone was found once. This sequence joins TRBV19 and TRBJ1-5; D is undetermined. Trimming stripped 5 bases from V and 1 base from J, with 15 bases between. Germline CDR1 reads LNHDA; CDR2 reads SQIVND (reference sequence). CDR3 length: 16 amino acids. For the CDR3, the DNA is TGTGCCAGTAGTCCTATGGGCCCCCCGAGCAATCAGCCCCAGCATTTT. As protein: CASSPMGPPSNQPQHF. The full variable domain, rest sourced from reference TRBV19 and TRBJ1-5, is DGGITQSPKYLFRKEGQNVTLSCEQNLNHDAMYWYRQDPGQGLRLIYYSQIVNDFQKGDIAEGYSVSREKKESFPLTVTSAQKNPTAFYLCASSPMGPPSNQPQHFGDGTRLSIL.

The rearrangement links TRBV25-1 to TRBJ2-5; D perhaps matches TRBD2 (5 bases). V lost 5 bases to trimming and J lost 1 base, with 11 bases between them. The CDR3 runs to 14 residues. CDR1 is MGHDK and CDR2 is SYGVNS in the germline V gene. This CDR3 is CASSKEGFQETQYF. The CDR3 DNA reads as TGTGCCAGCAGTAAAGAGGGATTCCAAGAGACCCAGTACTTC.

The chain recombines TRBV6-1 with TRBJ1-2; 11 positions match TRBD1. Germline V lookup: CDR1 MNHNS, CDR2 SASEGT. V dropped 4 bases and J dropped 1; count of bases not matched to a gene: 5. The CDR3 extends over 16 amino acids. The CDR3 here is CASSGRTGGVNYGYTF. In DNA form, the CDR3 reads TGTGCCAGCAGTGGAAGGACAGGGGGCGTTAACTATGGCTACACCTTC.

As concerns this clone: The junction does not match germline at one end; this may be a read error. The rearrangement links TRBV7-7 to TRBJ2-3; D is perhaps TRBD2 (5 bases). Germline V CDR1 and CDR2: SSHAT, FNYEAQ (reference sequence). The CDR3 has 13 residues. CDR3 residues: CASSAGRGDTQYF. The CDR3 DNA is TGTGCTAGCAGCGCCGGTCGAGGGGATACGCAGTATTTT.

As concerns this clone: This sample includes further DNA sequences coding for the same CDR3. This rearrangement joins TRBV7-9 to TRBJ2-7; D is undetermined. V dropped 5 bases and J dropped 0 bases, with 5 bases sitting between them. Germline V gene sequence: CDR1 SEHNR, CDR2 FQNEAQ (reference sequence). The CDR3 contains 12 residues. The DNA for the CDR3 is TGTGCCAGCAGCCCGAGCTCCTACGAGCAGTACTTC. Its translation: CASSPSSYEQYF. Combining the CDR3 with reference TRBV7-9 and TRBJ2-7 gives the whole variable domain DTGVSQNPRHKITKRGQNVTFRCDPISEHNRLYWYRQTLGQGPEFLTYFQNEAQLEKSRLLSDRFSAERPKGSFSTLEIQRTEQGDSAMYLCASSPSSYEQYFGPGTRLTVT.

DNA for the CDR3: TGTGCCAGCAGTTACGGCGGTCTATCTGGGGCCAACGTCCTGACTTTC. Its protein is CASSYGGLSGANVLTF. The genes are TRBV6-5 and TRBJ2-6, with unresolved D. With 2 bases removed from V and 1 base from J, the gap between germline ends came to 9 bases. The CDR3 contains 16 residues. Per germline, CDR1 MNHEY and CDR2 SVGAGI.

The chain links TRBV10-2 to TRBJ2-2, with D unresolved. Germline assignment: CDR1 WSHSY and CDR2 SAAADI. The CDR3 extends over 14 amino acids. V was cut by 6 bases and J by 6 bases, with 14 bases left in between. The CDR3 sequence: CASRSLGTAGELFF. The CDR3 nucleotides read TGCGCCAGCAGATCCCTTGGCACTGCCGGGGAGCTGTTTTTT.

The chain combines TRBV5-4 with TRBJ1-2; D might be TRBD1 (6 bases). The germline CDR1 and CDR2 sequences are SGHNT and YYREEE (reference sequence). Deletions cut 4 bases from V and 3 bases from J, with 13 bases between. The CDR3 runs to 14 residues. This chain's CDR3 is CASSRDRWDYGYTF. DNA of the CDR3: TGTGCCAGCAGCCGAGACAGGTGGGACTATGGCTACACCTTC.

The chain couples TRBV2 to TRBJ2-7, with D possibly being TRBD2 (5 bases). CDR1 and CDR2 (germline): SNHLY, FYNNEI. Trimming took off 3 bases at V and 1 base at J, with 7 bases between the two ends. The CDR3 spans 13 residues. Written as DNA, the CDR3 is TGTGCCAGCAGTGACCGGGGATCCTACGAGCAGTACTTC. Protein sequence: CASSDRGSYEQYF.

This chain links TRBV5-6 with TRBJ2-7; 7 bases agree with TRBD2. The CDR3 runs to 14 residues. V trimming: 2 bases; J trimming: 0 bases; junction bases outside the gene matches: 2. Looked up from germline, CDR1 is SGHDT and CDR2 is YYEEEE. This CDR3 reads CASSFGTNSYEQYF. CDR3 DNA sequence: TGTGCCAGCAGCTTTGGGACTAACTCCTACGAGCAGTACTTC.

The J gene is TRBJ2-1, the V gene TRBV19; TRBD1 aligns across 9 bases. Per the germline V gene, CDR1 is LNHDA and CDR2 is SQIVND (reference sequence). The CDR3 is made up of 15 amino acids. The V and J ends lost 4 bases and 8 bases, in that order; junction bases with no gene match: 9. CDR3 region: CASSTPGQGNDEQFF. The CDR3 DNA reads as TGTGCCAGTAGTACGCCGGGACAGGGTAATGATGAGCAGTTCTTC.

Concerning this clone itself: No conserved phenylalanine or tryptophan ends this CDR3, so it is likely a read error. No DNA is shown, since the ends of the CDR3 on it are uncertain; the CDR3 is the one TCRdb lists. CDR3 sequence reads: CASSQSSVGEPP. The gene calls are TRBV23-1 and TRBJ1-2. TRBV23-1 is an open reading frame whose function is uncertain. The CDR3 adds up to 12 amino acids, both ends counted.

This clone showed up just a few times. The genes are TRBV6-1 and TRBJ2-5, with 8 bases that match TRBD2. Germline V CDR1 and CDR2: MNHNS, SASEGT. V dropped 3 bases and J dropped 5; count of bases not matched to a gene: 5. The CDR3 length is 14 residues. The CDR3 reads CASSEGGGFETQYF. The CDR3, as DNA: TGTGCCAGCAGTGAGGGCGGGGGGTTCGAGACCCAGTACTTC.

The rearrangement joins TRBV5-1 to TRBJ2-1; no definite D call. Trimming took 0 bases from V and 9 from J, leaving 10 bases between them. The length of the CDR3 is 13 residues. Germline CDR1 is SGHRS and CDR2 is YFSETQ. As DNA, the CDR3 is TGCGCCAGCAGCTTGGGGCTAGAAGGTGAGCAGTTCTTC. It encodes CASSLGLEGEQFF.

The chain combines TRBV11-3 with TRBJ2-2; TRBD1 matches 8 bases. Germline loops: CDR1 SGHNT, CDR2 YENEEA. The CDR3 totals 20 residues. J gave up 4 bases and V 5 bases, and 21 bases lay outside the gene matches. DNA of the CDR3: TGTGCCAGCAGCCAAAGTCGACTAGGACAGGGCCCCAACCCCACCGGGGAGCTGTTTTTT. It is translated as CASSQSRLGQGPNPTGELFF.

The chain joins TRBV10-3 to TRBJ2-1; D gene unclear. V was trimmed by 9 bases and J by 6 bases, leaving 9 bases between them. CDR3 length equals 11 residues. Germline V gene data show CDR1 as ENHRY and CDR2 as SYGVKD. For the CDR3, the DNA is TGTGCCATAAAAAACAGCAATGAGCAGTTCTTC. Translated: CAIKNSNEQFF.

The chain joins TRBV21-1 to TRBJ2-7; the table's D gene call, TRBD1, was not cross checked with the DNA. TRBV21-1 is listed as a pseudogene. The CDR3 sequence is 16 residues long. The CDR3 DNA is TGTGCCAGCAGCAAAGGCGGACAGACCTTCTCCTACGAGCAGTACTTC. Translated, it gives CASSKGGQTFSYEQYF.

CDR3 sequence reads: CASRRIGRVADEQFF. The CDR3 region has the DNA TGTGCCAGCAGACGAATCGGTAGGGTGGCCGATGAGCAGTTCTTC. The chain links TRBV2 to TRBJ2-1; D uncertain. V lost 6 bases and J lost 8, with 20 bases in between. Germline CDR1 reads SNHLY; CDR2 reads FYNNEI. The CDR3 runs 15 residues.

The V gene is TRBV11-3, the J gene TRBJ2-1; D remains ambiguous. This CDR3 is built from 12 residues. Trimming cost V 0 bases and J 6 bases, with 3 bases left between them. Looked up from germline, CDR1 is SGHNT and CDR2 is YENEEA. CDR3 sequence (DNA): TGTGCCAGCAGCTTAGATCGCAATGAGCAGTTCTTC. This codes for CASSLDRNEQFF.

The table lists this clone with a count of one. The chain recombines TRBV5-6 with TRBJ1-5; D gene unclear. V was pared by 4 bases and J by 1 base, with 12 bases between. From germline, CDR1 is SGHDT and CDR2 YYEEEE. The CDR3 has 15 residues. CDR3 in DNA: TGTGCCAGCAGCCCGGGAACGGGGAGCAATCAGCCCCAGCATTTT. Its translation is CASSPGTGSNQPQHF.

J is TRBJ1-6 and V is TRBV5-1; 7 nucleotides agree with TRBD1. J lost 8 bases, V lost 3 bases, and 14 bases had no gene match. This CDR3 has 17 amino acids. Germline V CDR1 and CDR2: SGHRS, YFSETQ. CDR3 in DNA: TGCGCCAGCAGCTCTGCCCCTGTCGCAGGGGGACATTCACCCCTCCACTTT. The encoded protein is CASSSAPVAGGHSPLHF. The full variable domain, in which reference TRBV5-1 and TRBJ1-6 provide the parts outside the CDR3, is KAGVTQTPRYLIKTRGQQVTLSCSPISGHRSVSWYQQTPGQGLQFLFEYFSETQRNKGNFPGRFSGRQFSNSRSEMNVSTLELGDSALYLCASSSAPVAGGHSPLHFGNGTRLTVT.

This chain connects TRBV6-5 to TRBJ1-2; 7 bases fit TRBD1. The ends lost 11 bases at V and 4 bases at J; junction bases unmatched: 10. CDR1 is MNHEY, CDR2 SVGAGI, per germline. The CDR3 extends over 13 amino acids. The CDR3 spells CAARGGFGYGYTF. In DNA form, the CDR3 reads TGTGCCGCCAGGGGGGGCTTCGGCTATGGCTACACCTTC.